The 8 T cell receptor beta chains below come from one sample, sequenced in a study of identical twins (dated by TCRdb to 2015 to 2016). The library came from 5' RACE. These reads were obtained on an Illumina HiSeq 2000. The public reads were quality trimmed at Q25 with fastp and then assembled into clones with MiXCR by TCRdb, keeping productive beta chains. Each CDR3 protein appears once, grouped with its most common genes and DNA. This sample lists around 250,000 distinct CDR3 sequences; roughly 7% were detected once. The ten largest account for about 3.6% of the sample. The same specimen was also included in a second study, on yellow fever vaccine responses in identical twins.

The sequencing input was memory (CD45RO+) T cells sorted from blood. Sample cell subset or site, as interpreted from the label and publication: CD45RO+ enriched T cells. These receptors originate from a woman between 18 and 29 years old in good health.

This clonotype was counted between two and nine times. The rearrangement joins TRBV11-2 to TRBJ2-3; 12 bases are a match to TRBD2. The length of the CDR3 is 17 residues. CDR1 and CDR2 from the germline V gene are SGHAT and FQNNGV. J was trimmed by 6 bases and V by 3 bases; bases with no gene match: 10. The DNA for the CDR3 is TGTGCCAGCAGCTTTACGGGACTAGCGGGTCCTAAGGATACGCAGTATTTT. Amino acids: CASSFTGLAGPKDTQYF.

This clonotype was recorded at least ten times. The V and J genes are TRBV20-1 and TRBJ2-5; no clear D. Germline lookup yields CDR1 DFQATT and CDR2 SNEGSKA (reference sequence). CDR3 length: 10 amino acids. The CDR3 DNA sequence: TGCAGCCTCGCCGTGGCTAGTCAGTACTTC. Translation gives CSLAVASQYF.

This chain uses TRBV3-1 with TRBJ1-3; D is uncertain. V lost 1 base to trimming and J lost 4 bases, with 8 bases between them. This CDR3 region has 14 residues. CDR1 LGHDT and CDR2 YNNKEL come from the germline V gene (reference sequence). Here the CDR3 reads CASSQGVGGNTIYF. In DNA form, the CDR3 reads TGTGCCAGCAGCCAAGGTGTCGGGGGAAACACCATATATTTT.

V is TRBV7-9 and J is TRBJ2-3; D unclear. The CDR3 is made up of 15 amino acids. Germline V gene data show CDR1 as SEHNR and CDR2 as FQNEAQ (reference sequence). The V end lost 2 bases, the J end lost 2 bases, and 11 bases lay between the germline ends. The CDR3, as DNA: TGTGCCAGCAGCTTATCCCCACAGAACACAGATACGCAGTATTTT. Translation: CASSLSPQNTDTQYF.

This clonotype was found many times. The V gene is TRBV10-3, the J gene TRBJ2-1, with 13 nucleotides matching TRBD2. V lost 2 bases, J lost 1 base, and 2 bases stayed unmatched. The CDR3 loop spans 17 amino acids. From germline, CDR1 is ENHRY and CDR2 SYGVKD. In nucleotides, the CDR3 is TGTGCCATCAGTGAGAGGACTAGCGGGAGATCCTACAATGAGCAGTTCTTC. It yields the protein CAISERTSGRSYNEQFF.

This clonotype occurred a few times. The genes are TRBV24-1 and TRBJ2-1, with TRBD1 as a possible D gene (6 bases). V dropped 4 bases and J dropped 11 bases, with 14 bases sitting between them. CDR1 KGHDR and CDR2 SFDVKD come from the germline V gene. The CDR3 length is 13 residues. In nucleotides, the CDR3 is TGTGCCACCAGTGAGGGGGACACTCGCAAGCAGTTCTTC. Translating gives CATSEGDTRKQFF.

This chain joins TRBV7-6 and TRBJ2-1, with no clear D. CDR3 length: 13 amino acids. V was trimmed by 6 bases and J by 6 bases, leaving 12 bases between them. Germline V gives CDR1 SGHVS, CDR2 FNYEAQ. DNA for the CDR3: TGTGCCAGCAGTCAATTCCAGTCCAATGAGCAGTTCTTC. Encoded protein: CASSQFQSNEQFF.

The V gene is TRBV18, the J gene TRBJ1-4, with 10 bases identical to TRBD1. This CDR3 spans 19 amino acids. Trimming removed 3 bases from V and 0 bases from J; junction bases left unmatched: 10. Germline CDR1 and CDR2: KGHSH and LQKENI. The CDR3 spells CASSPPTGGGSSTNEKLFF. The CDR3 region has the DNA TGTGCCAGCTCACCGCCGACAGGGGGCGGGTCATCAACTAATGAAAAACTGTTTTTT.